The 25 T cell receptor beta chains listed next were all sequenced from one sample in a study of chemoradiotherapy in HPV16-positive cancers. Method: immunoSEQ multiplex PCR; TCRdb's copy keeps in-frame clones and lacks some. The data contain 25,000 to 40,000 clones, about 88% of them singletons. The material was blood, obtained from a patient who underwent chemoradiotherapy. The receptors were gathered from a human donor with HPV-associated anogenital cancer.

The V gene is TRBV11-3, the J gene TRBJ2-7; 12 bases agree with TRBD2. Looked up from germline, CDR1 is SGHNT and CDR2 is YENEEA. After removal of 4 bases from V and 12 bases from J, the junction contained 10 bases not matched to a gene. The CDR3 is 14 amino acids. The CDR3 region has the DNA TGTGCCAGCAGCTCAACGACTAGCGGGGGCCCCCTGTACTTC. Translation: CASSSTTSGGPLYF.

This chain links TRBV6-5 with TRBJ2-1, with D possibly matching TRBD2 (5 bases). This CDR3 spans 12 amino acids. Deletions cut 5 bases from V and 9 bases from J, with 11 bases between. Germline CDR1 reads MNHEY; CDR2 reads SVGAGI. In nucleotides, the CDR3 is TGTGCCAGCAGTGGGTTCGAGGGTGAGCAGTTCTTC. Translating it yields CASSGFEGEQFF.

The table lists this clone with a few counts. The rearrangement joins TRBV6-5 to TRBJ2-7; TRBD1 matches 12 bases. Germline V gene data show CDR1 as MNHEY and CDR2 as SVGAGI. After removal of 5 bases from V and 6 bases from J, the junction contained 5 bases not matched to a gene. The CDR3 length is 14 residues. Written as DNA, the CDR3 is TGTGCCAGCAGTCGGGACAGGGGGCTTAGCGAGCAGTACTTC. Encoded protein: CASSRDRGLSEQYF.

The rearrangement links TRBV19 to TRBJ1-5; D uncertain. The CDR3 has 14 residues. V lost 5 bases, J lost 0 bases, and 8 bases lay in between. Germline CDR1 reads LNHDA; CDR2 reads SQIVND (reference sequence). The CDR3 DNA reads as TGTGCCAGTAGTCCCCGTAATAGCAATCAGCCCCAGCATTTT. It encodes CASSPRNSNQPQHF.

The rearrangement uses TRBV10-3 and TRBJ1-2; 7 nucleotides match TRBD1. V was clipped by 10 bases and J by 3 bases; unmatched bases: 11. Germline-derived CDR1 and CDR2 are ENHRY and SYGVKD. The CDR3 runs to 14 residues. CDR3 bases: TGTGCCAGCCACCGGGACAGTCTAGACTATGGCTACACCTTC. Amino acid sequence: CASHRDSLDYGYTF.

The V gene is TRBV28, the J gene TRBJ1-1; TRBD1 might be the D (6 bases). CDR1 is MDHEN and CDR2 is SYDVKM in the germline V gene. The CDR3 extends over 15 amino acids. Trimming shortened V by 5 bases and J by 0 bases, and 13 bases separated the two germline ends. CDR3 residues: CASSPGDRMNTEAFF. CDR3 coding DNA: TGTGCCAGCAGTCCCGGTGACAGGATGAACACTGAAGCTTTCTTT.

The J gene is TRBJ1-4, the V gene TRBV2; no clear D gene. The CDR3 runs 11 residues. Germline values: CDR1 SNHLY, CDR2 FYNNEI. V lost 4 bases, J lost 8 bases, and 5 bases lay in between. The CDR3, as DNA: TGTGCCAGCAGTGTCGGGGAAAAACTGTTTTTT. Protein: CASSVGEKLFF.

J is TRBJ1-4 and V is TRBV27, with a weak D call TRBD1 (5 bases). V dropped 5 bases and J dropped 7 bases, with 11 bases sitting between them. The germline V gene encodes CDR1 MNHEY and CDR2 SMNVEV (reference sequence). This CDR3 is 13 amino acids long. CDR3 bases: TGTGCCAGCAGTAAGCCGGGGCGTGAAAAACTGTTTTTT. This translates into CASSKPGREKLFF.

The DNA for the CDR3 is TGCGCCAGCAGCCCCTCGGGGGCAGGGGACGGCTACACCTTC. Translating gives CASSPSGAGDGYTF. This chain joins TRBV5-1 and TRBJ1-2; perhaps TRBD1 as D (6 bases). The germline V gene encodes CDR1 SGHRS and CDR2 YFSETQ. CDR3 length: 14 amino acids. Trimming removed 4 bases at V and 8 bases at J, with 18 bases between.

This chain connects TRBV6-5 to TRBJ2-5; D perhaps matches TRBD1 (7 bases). Germline loops: CDR1 MNHEY, CDR2 SVGAGI. The length of the CDR3 is 15 residues. The V and J ends lost 7 bases and 5 bases respectively, with 20 bases between them. Written as DNA, the CDR3 is TGTGCCAGCACCCGGACAGGAGGACTACGGGAGACCCAGTACTTC. Its protein is CASTRTGGLRETQYF.

This rearrangement joins TRBV15 to TRBJ2-6, with D possibly matching TRBD1 (6 bases). The CDR3 covers 16 residues. Between the trimmed V and J ends, which lost 2 bases and 4 bases, there was a span of 12 bases. The germline CDR1 and CDR2 sequences are LNHNV and YYDKDF (reference sequence). The DNA of the CDR3 is TGTGCCACCAGCAGAAGCAGGGGCTCCGGGGCCAACGTCCTGACTTTC. It yields the protein CATSRSRGSGANVLTF. Combining the CDR3 with reference TRBV15 and TRBJ2-6 gives the whole variable domain DAMVIQNPRYQVTQFGKPVTLSCSQTLNHNVMYWYQQKSSQAPKLLFHYYDKDFNNEADTPDNFQSRRPNTSFCFLDIRSPGLGDTAMYLCATSRSRGSGANVLTFGAGSRLTVL.

In nucleotides, the CDR3 is TGTGCCAGCAGCCAAGGTTTTAGCGGAGGTCTCCCCCCACCCTACAATGAGCAGTTCTTC. Translating it yields CASSQGFSGGLPPPYNEQFF. The chain employs TRBV14 and TRBJ2-1; D might be TRBD2 (6 bases). CDR3 length: 20 amino acids. The germline V gene has CDR1 SGHDN and CDR2 FVKESK. V was cut by 1 base and J by 2 bases, with 24 bases left in between.

This clone was seen only a few times. The chain is built from TRBV27 and TRBJ1-6; 11 bases line up with TRBD1. The CDR3 runs 15 residues. CDR1 and CDR2 from the germline V gene are MNHEY and SMNVEV (reference sequence). V shed 8 bases and J 10 bases; nucleotides not matched to a gene: 10. In DNA form, the CDR3 reads TGTGCCAGCGGACAGGGGGCGAGGTTTGGGTCACCCCTCCACTTT. This sequence encodes CASGQGARFGSPLHF.

J is TRBJ1-6 and V is TRBV7-9; possible D gene TRBD1, 6 bases. Germline loops: CDR1 SEHNR, CDR2 FQNEAQ (reference sequence). Trimming removed 5 bases at V and 15 bases at J, with 14 bases between. This CDR3 is built from 12 residues. In DNA form, the CDR3 reads TGTGCCAGCAGCCTCGAGGGGGGTGGCCTCCACTTT. It yields the protein CASSLEGGGLHF.

The chain combines TRBV4-2 with TRBJ1-2; D is possibly TRBD1 (5 bases). V was cut by 1 base and J by 1 base, with 16 bases left in between. CDR1 is LGHNA and CDR2 is YNFKEQ in the germline V gene. The CDR3 runs to 17 residues. The CDR3 DNA reads TGTGCCAGCAGCCAAGTAGGGACGGGCCGAGATAACTATGGCTACACCTTC. Its protein product is CASSQVGTGRDNYGYTF.

The V call is TRBV28, the J call TRBJ2-1, with D unclear. The CDR3 is 15 amino acids. The ends were cut back, 3 bases at V and 4 bases at J, with 13 bases in the middle. Germline loops: CDR1 MDHEN, CDR2 SYDVKM. The DNA of the CDR3 is TGTGCCAGCAGTTTTCCCCGGGCCGAATACAATGAGCAGTTCTTC. It yields the protein CASSFPRAEYNEQFF.

The genes are TRBV19 and TRBJ2-1, with 9 bases that match TRBD1. CDR3 length equals 15 residues. Germline CDR1 and CDR2: LNHDA and SQIVND (reference sequence). Trimming at V came to 1 base and at J to 7 bases, leaving 5 bases not matched to a gene. The CDR3 loop is CASSIAGQGLNEQFF. The CDR3 DNA sequence: TGTGCCAGTAGTATAGCGGGACAGGGATTGAATGAGCAGTTCTTC.

This clone was recorded once. CDR3 nucleotides: TGTGCCAGTAGTATCAAGAGGTTGGGGTACAATGAGCAGTTCTTC. It translates to CASSIKRLGYNEQFF. This rearrangement joins TRBV19 to TRBJ2-1, with D unresolved. V lost 3 bases to trimming and J lost 4 bases, with 13 bases between them. The germline V gene encodes CDR1 LNHDA and CDR2 SQIVND (reference sequence). The CDR3 is 15 residues long.

The rearrangement links TRBV9 to TRBJ2-3, with 7 bases lining up with TRBD2. Germline assignment: CDR1 SGDLS and CDR2 YYNGEE. With 4 bases clipped from V and 0 bases from J, the junction kept 5 bases outside the gene matches. The CDR3 length is 15 residues. This CDR3 is CASSWEGRSTDTQYF. CDR3 nucleotide sequence: TGTGCCAGCAGCTGGGAGGGGAGGAGCACAGATACGCAGTATTTT.

The rearrangement joins TRBV6-4 to TRBJ2-2, with TRBD1 as a possible D gene (6 bases). CDR3 size: 15 residues. V dropped 5 bases and J dropped 3 bases, with 13 bases sitting between them. The germline V gene has CDR1 MRHNA and CDR2 SNTAGT. The CDR3 DNA sequence: TGTGCCAGCAGTCCCCAGGGGCGGGACACCGGGGAGCTGTTTTTT. As protein: CASSPQGRDTGELFF.

The rearrangement uses TRBV4-3 and TRBJ1-6, with a tentative D call TRBD1 (6 bases). This CDR3 is 15 amino acids long. V dropped 4 bases and J dropped 8 bases, with 15 bases sitting between them. The V gene's germline CDR1 is LGHNA and CDR2 YSLEER. CDR3 DNA sequence: TGCGCCAGCAGCCTAGGAGACAGGTTTGATTCACCCCTCCACTTT. Translating it yields CASSLGDRFDSPLHF.

The chain carries TRBV2 and TRBJ2-7, with 9 bases aligning to TRBD2. V gave up 7 bases and J gave up 3 bases; unmatched junction bases: 7. This CDR3 is 14 amino acids long. The germline V gene has CDR1 SNHLY and CDR2 FYNNEI. The CDR3 nucleotides read TGTGCCAGCACTAATAGCGGGGGTTACTACGAGCAGTACTTC. This translates into CASTNSGGYYEQYF.

This rearrangement joins TRBV9 to TRBJ1-2; D gene uncertain. This CDR3 region has 14 residues. Trimming took 3 bases from V and 0 from J, leaving 9 bases between them. CDR1 and CDR2 (germline): SGDLS, YYNGEE. The CDR3 region is CASSALEANYGYTF. CDR3 nucleotides: TGTGCCAGCAGCGCTCTTGAAGCTAACTATGGCTACACCTTC.

This rearrangement joins TRBV4-1 to TRBJ1-6; D gene unclear. The V gene lost 0 bases and the J gene lost 3 bases, with 9 bases spanning the gap. Germline V gene lookup returns CDR1 MGHRA and CDR2 YSYEKL. This CDR3 is built from 16 residues. CDR3: CASSQEASLYNSPLHF. The CDR3 DNA sequence: TGCGCCAGCAGCCAAGAGGCCAGCCTCTATAATTCACCCCTCCACTTT.

V gene TRBV6-6 combines with J gene TRBJ2-2; weak D call: TRBD1 (5 bases). Germline V lookup: CDR1 MNHNY, CDR2 SVGAGI (reference sequence). The CDR3 spans 13 residues. V lost 2 bases and J lost 6, with 7 bases in between. The CDR3 spells CASSYPGPGELFF. Here the CDR3 DNA reads TGTGCCAGCAGTTACCCAGGGCCCGGGGAGCTGTTTTTT.